Included here is one T cell receptor beta chain sequence, with context. A sample-barcoded 5' primer and a J-beta primer mix were used in a second PCR of about 7 to 11 cycles. Via MiXCR, TCRdb re-called the 5' RACE reads, giving one row per CDR3 protein. The repertoire holds about 1,500,000 distinct CDR3 sequences, with roughly 45% as singletons. The V gene's germline CDR1 is LGHDT and CDR2 YNNKEL (reference sequence). This CDR3 comprises 15 residues. Trimming shortened V by 2 bases and J by 4 bases, and 13 bases separated the two germline ends. This specimen comes from a study of blood T cells in healthy people across ages.

This receptor was identified in a woman younger than 30 in good health. The genes are TRBV3-1 and TRBJ2-3; perhaps D is TRBD1 or TRBD2 (5 bases each). Sequenced sample: blood. CDR3 in amino acids: CASSQWDGIADTQYF. CDR3 coding DNA: TGTGCCAGCAGCCAATGGGACGGGATCGCAGATACGCAGTATTTT.